The 6 T cell receptor beta chains below all came from one sample that was sequenced in a study of blood T cell repertoires in COVID-19. Libraries were prepared by immunoSEQ multiplex PCR; TCRdb keeps only in-frame clonotypes and omits some of them. This sample carries some 290,000 clones, 86% of them seen once, and the ten largest clones take roughly 12%. The sample comprised peripheral blood. These receptor sequences come from a woman aged 25 to 39 with COVID-19, enrolled during active disease.

V usage is TRBV7-9 and J usage is TRBJ1-1; TRBD1 matches 9 bases. Losses at the gene ends were 4 bases for V and 4 bases for J; bases not matched to a gene: 13. CDR1 and CDR2 (germline): SEHNR, FQNEAQ (reference sequence). The CDR3 runs to 17 residues. In nucleotides, the CDR3 is TGTGCCAGCAGCTACCCACACCCGGGACAGGGTTCCACTGAAGCTTTCTTT. Its protein product is CASSYPHPGQGSTEAFF.

The chain combines TRBV27 with TRBJ2-7; D not resolved. Between the trimmed V and J ends, which lost 3 bases and 1 base, there was a span of 4 bases. Germline V CDR1 and CDR2: MNHEY, SMNVEV (reference sequence). This CDR3 has 12 amino acids. The CDR3 DNA follows: TGTGCCAGCAGTTTTAGTTCCTACGAGCAGTACTTC. Translated: CASSFSSYEQYF.

This clone showed up just once. The V call is TRBV27, the J call TRBJ2-5, with 10 bases aligning to TRBD2. The CDR3 consists of 16 residues. V lost 4 bases and J lost 3; bases outside the gene matches: 8. From germline, CDR1 is MNHEY and CDR2 SMNVEV (reference sequence). The CDR3 DNA sequence: TGTGCCAGCAGTTCCCTCGTTAGCGGGGGGAAAGAGACCCAGTACTTC. Protein product: CASSSLVSGGKETQYF.

This rearrangement joins TRBV15 to TRBJ2-1, with D perhaps TRBD1 (5 bases). The CDR3 contains 15 residues. Germline loops: CDR1 LNHNV, CDR2 YYDKDF (reference sequence). V was pared by 1 base and J by 7 bases, with 14 bases between. For the CDR3, the DNA is TGTGCCACCAGCAGAGGAAAGGACAAGGTAAATGAGCAGTTCTTC. Translation: CATSRGKDKVNEQFF.

The chain combines TRBV4-1 with TRBJ2-5; TRBD2 matches 8 bases. Germline CDR1 MGHRA, CDR2 YSYEKL. This CDR3 has 15 residues. The trim removed 4 bases at V and 4 bases at J, leaving 8 bases unmatched. CDR3 sequence reads: CASSPSGGGGETQYF. CDR3 coding DNA: TGCGCCAGCAGCCCCTCCGGGGGGGGCGGAGAGACCCAGTACTTC.

CDR3 in DNA: TGTGCCACCGCAGGGACAGAGAGCTCCTACGAGCAGTACTTC. Residues: CATAGTESSYEQYF. J is TRBJ2-7 and V is TRBV24-1; 7 nucleotides align to TRBD1. V was pared by 9 bases and J by 0 bases, with 7 bases of the junction left unmatched. This CDR3 is 14 amino acids long. Germline V gene data show CDR1 as KGHDR and CDR2 as SFDVKD.